Following are 11 T cell receptor beta chains from one sample sequenced in a study of regulatory T cells in long-lasting Graves disease. Researchers made TCR beta libraries by using iRepertoire HTBI primers and running Arm-PCR on CDR3 regions. One entry per CDR3 protein results from TCRdb running MiXCR on the multiplex PCR reads. The sample has some 430,000 distinct CDR3 sequences, roughly 21% seen once. The time point is: persistent/refractory GD, antithyroid drugs over 5 years with positive TRAb. Preparation of the TCR library used RNA extracted from PBMCs. The source was peripheral blood mononuclear cells (PBMCs), collected when the disease was refractory, from a patient treated with antithyroid drugs. Source of these receptors: a female donor with Graves disease.

In this sample, this clonotype turned up many times. This rearrangement joins TRBV20-1 to TRBJ1-5; D is undetermined. V lost 4 bases and J 4 bases, leaving 8 bases between the germline ends. The CDR3 is 12 amino acids. Germline V gives CDR1 DFQATT, CDR2 SNEGSKA (reference sequence). The CDR3 spells CSATEGNQPQHF. CDR3 nucleotides: TGCAGTGCTACTGAGGGTAATCAGCCCCAGCATTTT.

This chain links TRBV30 with TRBJ1-4; D is uncertain. Germline CDR1 reads GTSNPN; CDR2 reads SVGIG (reference sequence). The V end lost 3 bases, the J end lost 7 bases, and 18 bases lay between the germline ends. There are 15 residues in the CDR3. This CDR3 reads CAWRDRVEGGEKLFF. In DNA, the CDR3 is TGTGCCTGGAGGGACCGAGTGGAGGGCGGTGAAAAACTGTTTTTT. Together with reference TRBV30 and TRBJ1-4, the CDR3 gives the full variable domain: SQTIHQWPATLVQPVGSPLSLECTVEGTSNPNLYWYRQAAGRGLQLLFYSVGIGQISSEVPQNLSASRPQDRQFILSSKKLLLSDSGFYLCAWRDRVEGGEKLFFGSGTQLSVL.

Ten or more counts support this clonotype. The chain is built from TRBV12-3 or TRBV12-4 and TRBJ2-5; D unclear. V lost 0 bases, J lost 2 bases, and 4 bases lay in between. CDR3 size: 13 residues. The CDR3 DNA reads TGTGCCAGCAGTTTAGCTTGGCAAGAGACCCAGTACTTC. It is translated as CASSLAWQETQYF.

This clonotype came up many times. The chain employs TRBV28 and TRBJ1-5; no clear D gene. Germline V gene sequence: CDR1 MDHEN, CDR2 SYDVKM. Trimming removed 2 bases at V and 4 bases at J, with 12 bases between. The length of the CDR3 is 15 residues. The CDR3 DNA follows: TGTGCCAGCAGTTTAAGGGTCCGGCCGAATCAGCCCCAGCATTTT. Translating it yields CASSLRVRPNQPQHF.

This clonotype has only a few counts. This chain connects TRBV5-1 to TRBJ2-4; D uncertain. This CDR3 region has 18 residues. Germline V gene data show CDR1 as SGHRS and CDR2 as YFSETQ. Trimming took 2 bases from V and 0 from J, leaving 18 bases between them. The CDR3 loop reads CASSFNMGVTVAKNIQYF. CDR3 coding DNA: TGCGCCAGCAGCTTTAACATGGGCGTCACCGTAGCCAAAAACATTCAGTACTTC.

The sample holds a few counts of this clonotype. The V gene is TRBV4-3, the J gene TRBJ2-2; D may be TRBD1 or TRBD2 (5 bases each). The CDR3 runs 17 residues. Trimming left V 4 bases short and J 0 bases short, with 15 bases between. The V gene's germline CDR1 is LGHNA and CDR2 YSLEER. In DNA, the CDR3 is TGCGCCAGCAGCCTAAAGTACTGGGGGTCGAACACCGGGGAGCTGTTTTTT. Translation gives CASSLKYWGSNTGELFF.

This clonotype was observed at least ten times. The chain carries TRBV20-1 and TRBJ2-2; no definite D call. This CDR3 has 13 residues. V was pared by 1 base and J by 2 bases, with 5 bases between. Germline-derived CDR1 and CDR2 are DFQATT and SNEGSKA (reference sequence). The CDR3 loop reads CSARGLNTGELFF. CDR3 DNA sequence: TGCAGTGCTAGAGGACTCAACACCGGGGAGCTGTTTTTT.

V is TRBV30 and J is TRBJ1-2; D is unresolved. The V end was cut by 6 bases, the J end by 6 bases, with 11 bases between. CDR1 GTSNPN and CDR2 SVGIG come from the germline V gene (reference sequence). This CDR3 has 11 amino acids. CDR3 protein: CACPYGNGYTF. CDR3 sequence (DNA): TGTGCCTGTCCCTACGGGAATGGCTACACCTTC.

In this sample, this clonotype turned up many times. The chain recombines TRBV11-2 with TRBJ2-7, with 9 bases identical to TRBD1. The CDR3 sequence is 14 residues long. V was clipped by 5 bases and J by 3 bases; unmatched bases: 5. Germline V CDR1 and CDR2: SGHAT, FQNNGV. The CDR3 sequence: CASSQGTGIYEQYF. The DNA for the CDR3 is TGTGCCAGCAGCCAAGGGACAGGGATCTACGAGCAGTACTTC.

The J gene is TRBJ1-2, the V gene TRBV30, with 8 bases matching TRBD1. The CDR3 has 15 amino acids. Germline V lookup: CDR1 GTSNPN, CDR2 SVGIG (reference sequence). Germline trimming cut 2 bases from V and 1 base from J; bases unmatched to any gene: 6. DNA for the CDR3: TGTGCCTGGAGTCGGGACAGGAGAATTAACTATGGCTACACCTTC. Amino acids: CAWSRDRRINYGYTF. Complete variable domain (other parts from reference TRBV30 and TRBJ1-2): SQTIHQWPATLVQPVGSPLSLECTVEGTSNPNLYWYRQAAGRGLQLLFYSVGIGQISSEVPQNLSASRPQDRQFILSSKKLLLSDSGFYLCAWSRDRRINYGYTFGSGTRLTVV.

V and J are TRBV7-9 and TRBJ2-7; maybe TRBD2 (6 bases). The germline CDR1 and CDR2 sequences are SEHNR and FQNEAQ (reference sequence). V was shortened by 6 bases and J by 3 bases, with 12 bases between the two germline ends. This CDR3 contains 13 residues. The CDR3 loop is CASRPPGLYEQYF. DNA for the CDR3: TGTGCCAGCAGACCACCGGGACTCTACGAGCAGTACTTC.